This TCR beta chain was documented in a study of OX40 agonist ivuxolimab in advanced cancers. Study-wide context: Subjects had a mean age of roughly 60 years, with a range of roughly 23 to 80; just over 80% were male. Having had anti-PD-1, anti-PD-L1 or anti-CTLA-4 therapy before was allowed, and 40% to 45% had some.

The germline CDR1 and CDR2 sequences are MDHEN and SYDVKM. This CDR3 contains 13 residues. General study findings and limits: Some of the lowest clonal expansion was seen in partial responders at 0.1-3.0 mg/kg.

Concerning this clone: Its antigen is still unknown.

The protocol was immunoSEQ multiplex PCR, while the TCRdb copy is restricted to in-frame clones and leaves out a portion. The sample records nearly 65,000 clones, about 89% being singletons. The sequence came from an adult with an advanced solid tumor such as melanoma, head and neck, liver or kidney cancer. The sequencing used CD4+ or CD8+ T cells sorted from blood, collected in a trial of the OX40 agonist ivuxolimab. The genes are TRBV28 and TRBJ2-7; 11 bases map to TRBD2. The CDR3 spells CAVGTSGTYEQYF. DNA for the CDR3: TGTGCTGTCGGGACTAGCGGTACCTACGAGCAGTACTTC. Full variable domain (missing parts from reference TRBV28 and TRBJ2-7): DVKVTQSSRYLVKRTGEKVFLECVQDMDHENMFWYRQDPGLGLRLIYFSYDVKMKEKGDIPEGYSVSREKKERFSLILESASTNQTSMYLCAVGTSGTYEQYFGPGTRLTVT.